Detailed here is one T cell receptor (beta chain). Using immunoSEQ multiplex PCR, the repertoire was profiled, and TCRdb retains in-frame clones only, with some absent. This sample has about 73,000 clones, with approximately 82% found just once. The sample belongs to a study of blood T cell repertoires in COVID-19. Looked up from germline, CDR1 is DFQATT and CDR2 is SNEGSKA (reference sequence). V lost 3 bases and J lost 1; bases outside the gene matches: 1. This CDR3 contains 14 residues. The origin of this receptor is a man aged 45-65 years with active COVID-19. Source material: peripheral blood. The chain has TRBV20-1 and TRBJ2-7, with TRBD2 matching 12 bases. CDR3 coding DNA: TGCAGTGCTAGTGGACTAGCGGGGTCCTACGAGCAGTACTTC. Its protein product is CSASGLAGSYEQYF.